This T cell receptor beta chain was profiled in a study of CD8 T cells in Susac syndrome. The study, taken as a whole, reports: Only a relatively small number of individuals were included in the TCR sequencing and HLA analysis.

The RNA, about 0.5 to 1 ug, was put through reverse transcription using random hexamers. The CDR3 of TCR beta was amplified by immunoSEQ multiplex PCR across 54 Vbeta and 13 Jbeta. TCRdb passed the immunoSEQ multiplex PCR reads through MiXCR, listing each CDR3 protein once. Here the sample spans hundreds of thousands of distinct CDR3 sequences, roughly 95% being singletons. V lost 8 bases and J lost 2; bases outside the gene matches: 7. The CDR3 is 14 residues long. In germline, CDR1 is ENHRY, CDR2 SYGVKD. TCR beta sequencing covered blood CD8+ and CD4+ T cells. The Susac syndrome patients fit the recently defined diagnostic criteria for definite or probable disease. Of note for this clonotype: No antigen is known for it.

V usage is TRBV10-3 and J usage is TRBJ1-1; 8 bases are a match to TRBD1. Sequencing was performed on CD4+ T cells from PBMCs. The receptor comes from a human donor with Susac syndrome. This chain's CDR3 is CAIEAGGSNTEAFF. The DNA of the CDR3 is TGTGCCATCGAGGCAGGGGGCTCAAACACTGAAGCTTTCTTT.